This is a list of T cell receptor beta chains from one sample in a study of blood T cell repertoires in COVID-19. Repertoires were generated with immunoSEQ multiplex PCR, while TCRdb's copy carries only in-frame clones and drops some. The sample consists of 350,000 to 450,000 clones, roughly 91% of them appearing once. The sample was PBMCs or T cells enriched from blood (not recorded which). The receptors shown here come from a woman aged 30 to 39 who had recovered from COVID-19. The CDR3 runs from the conserved cysteine through the conserved F or W. The D gene is left open where the match is weak. A row's size may be missing; if present it is once, few, many or a size class.

d_gene | j_gene | len | v_gene | abundance | CDR3aa | CDR3nt
TRBD1 | TRBJ2-1 | 11 | TRBV12-3/TRBV12-4 | once | CASSQGQGEFF | TGTGCCAGCAGCCAGGGACAGGGGGAGTTCTTC
. | TRBJ2-3 | 13 | TRBV11-3 | . | CASSLRATDTQYF | TGTGCCAGCAGCCTCAGGGCCACAGATACGCAGTATTTT
. | TRBJ2-7 | 17 | TRBV27 | . | CASSFGRQSVGFYEQYF | TGTGCCAGCAGTTTCGGGAGACAGTCGGTAGGATTTTACGAGCAGTACTTC
. | TRBJ2-4 | 14 | TRBV3-1/TRBV3-2 | . | CASSQDPTKNIQYF | TGTGCCAGCAGCCAAGATCCCACCAAAAACATTCAGTACTTC
. | TRBJ2-5 | 12 | TRBV5-1 | . | CASSSAEETQYF | TGCGCCAGCAGCTCCGCAGAAGAGACCCAGTACTTC
TRBD1 | TRBJ1-2 | 17 | TRBV28 | . | CASSYRFGGQGHYGYTF | TGTGCCAGCAGTTATCGTTTCGGTGGACAGGGACACTATGGCTACACCTTC
. | TRBJ1-4 | 16 | TRBV5-4 | . | CASSWAPGGLDEKLFF | TGTGCCAGCAGCTGGGCACCGGGGGGGTTGGATGAAAAACTGTTTTTT
. | TRBJ1-3 | 14 | TRBV5-1 | . | CASSTGLSGNTIYF | TGCGCCAGCAGCACGGGTCTCTCTGGAAACACCATATATTTT
TRBD1 | TRBJ1-1 | 14 | TRBV5-1 | . | CASSFRGTDYEAFF | TGCGCCAGCAGCTTTCGCGGGACAGACTATGAAGCTTTCTTT
. | TRBJ1-1 | 14 | TRBV30 | . | CAWEYSGGSTEAFF | TGTGCCTGGGAGTATTCGGGGGGCAGCACTGAAGCTTTCTTT
. | TRBJ1-1 | 13 | TRBV29-1 | . | CSVKGRPFTEAFF | TGCAGCGTTAAAGGCAGGCCGTTCACTGAAGCTTTCTTT
TRBD2 | TRBJ2-1 | 16 | TRBV5-1 | . | CASSPGTSGSYNEQFF | TGCGCCAGCAGCCCCGGGACTAGCGGCTCCTACAATGAGCAGTTCTTC
. | TRBJ2-2 | 15 | TRBV3-1/TRBV3-2 | . | CASSQATANTGELFF | TGTGCCAGCAGCCAAGCTACTGCGAACACCGGGGAGCTGTTTTTT
. | TRBJ2-2 | 13 | TRBV30 | . | CAWSVQYTGELFF | TGTGCCTGGAGTGTCCAGTACACCGGGGAGCTGTTTTTT
TRBD1 | TRBJ2-7 | 15 | TRBV6-5 | . | CASSRGTGTAYEQYF | TGTGCCAGCAGTCGAGGGACCGGGACAGCCTACGAGCAGTACTTC
. | TRBJ1-4 | 14 | TRBV7-9 | . | CASRRGFTNEKLFF | TGTGCCAGCAGAAGGGGTTTCACTAATGAAAAACTGTTTTTT
. | TRBJ1-2 | 14 | TRBV5-4 | . | CASSLGDRFYGYTF | TGTGCCAGCAGCTTGGGTGACAGGTTCTATGGCTACACCTTC
. | TRBJ2-7 | 15 | TRBV28 | few | CASSMTLAPAYEQYF | TGTGCCAGCAGTATGACGCTAGCGCCGGCCTACGAGCAGTACTTC
. | TRBJ1-1 | 13 | TRBV6-5 | . | CASEMRENTEAFF | TGTGCCAGCGAGATGCGGGAGAACACTGAAGCTTTCTTT
TRBD1 | TRBJ2-7 | 13 | TRBV29-1 | . | CSAGTGTSYEQYF | TGCAGCGCCGGGACAGGGACGTCCTACGAGCAGTACTTC
TRBD1 | TRBJ1-1 | 18 | TRBV19 | . | CASSIRLNRGHPNTEAFF | TGTGCCAGTAGTATACGTTTAAACAGGGGGCATCCGAACACTGAAGCTTTCTTT
. | TRBJ1-1 | 10 | TRBV20-1 | few | CSAIDTEAFF | TGCAGTGCAATCGACACTGAAGCTTTCTTT
. | TRBJ2-5 | 18 | TRBV6-6 | . | CASSPRISGQRIQETQYF | TGTGCCAGCAGTCCAAGAATATCAGGACAGCGGATTCAAGAGACCCAGTACTTC
TRBD2 | TRBJ2-1 | 17 | TRBV6-4 | . | CASSAGTSGSSYNEQFF | TGTGCCAGCAGCGCTGGGACTAGCGGCAGCTCCTACAATGAGCAGTTCTTC
. | TRBJ1-1 | 13 | TRBV18 | . | CASATGPRAEAFF | TGTGCCAGCGCAACAGGGCCTAGGGCTGAAGCTTTCTTT
. | TRBJ2-6 | 16 | TRBV9 | . | CASSVDLGAGANVLTF | TGTGCCAGCAGCGTAGATTTGGGGGCCGGGGCCAACGTCCTGACTTTC
TRBD2 | TRBJ2-3 | 16 | TRBV9 | . | CASSVASGRNTDTQYF | TGTGCCAGCAGCGTCGCTAGCGGCAGAAACACAGATACGCAGTATTTT
TRBD1 | TRBJ1-1 | 17 | TRBV15 | . | CATSRDLSGQANTEAFF | TGTGCCACCAGCAGAGATCTGTCCGGACAGGCGAACACTGAAGCTTTCTTT
. | TRBJ2-7 | 14 | TRBV9 | . | CASSRGRMGYEQYF | TGTGCCAGCAGCAGAGGTCGGATGGGCTACGAGCAGTACTTC
TRBD1 | TRBJ1-3 | 15 | TRBV5-4 | . | CASSIQTGGRDTIYF | TGTGCCAGCAGCATCCAAACAGGGGGCCGGGACACCATATATTTT
. | TRBJ1-5 | 15 | TRBV19 | . | CASSIGGRRGQPQHF | TGTGCCAGTAGTATCGGGGGGCGGAGGGGTCAGCCCCAGCATTTT
TRBD2 | TRBJ2-3 | 17 | TRBV14 | . | CASSQWGLAGGLDTQYF | TGTGCCAGCAGCCAATGGGGACTAGCGGGAGGCCTTGATACGCAGTATTTT
. | TRBJ1-3 | 11 | TRBV5-4 | . | CASSQQGTIYF | TGTGCCAGCAGTCAACAGGGCACCATATATTTT
TRBD1 | TRBJ1-3 | 14 | TRBV19 | . | CASRTGGTGNTIYF | TGTGCCAGTAGGACAGGGGGAACTGGAAACACCATATATTTT
. | TRBJ1-2 | 16 | TRBV6-1 | medium-sized | CASSENVEGVRYGYTF | TGTGCCAGCAGTGAAAATGTGGAGGGTGTGAGATATGGCTACACCTTC
. | TRBJ1-1 | 12 | TRBV6-5 | . | CASSFRGAEAFF | TGTGCCAGCAGTTTCAGGGGTGCTGAAGCTTTCTTT
. | TRBJ1-2 | 11 | TRBV28 | . | CASSLHYGYTF | TGTGCCAGCAGCCTACACTATGGCTACACCTTC
TRBD1 | TRBJ2-7 | 14 | TRBV9 | . | CASSGQDRWYEQYF | TGTGCCAGCAGCGGACAGGACAGGTGGTACGAGCAGTACTTC
. | TRBJ1-5 | 15 | TRBV18 | . | CASSDGGSRFEPQHF | TGTGCCAGCTCAGACGGGGGATCACGATTTGAGCCCCAGCATTTT
TRBD2 | TRBJ2-5 | 17 | TRBV20-1 | . | CSASREMRLAGGETQYF | TGCAGTGCTAGTCGGGAGATGAGACTAGCGGGAGGAGAGACCCAGTACTTC
. | TRBJ1-2 | 15 | TRBV30 | . | CAWSPRGRDNYGYTF | TGTGCCTGGAGTCCAAGAGGAAGAGACAACTATGGCTACACCTTC
. | TRBJ2-2 | 15 | TRBV10-3 | . | CAISIQSRSTGELFF | TGTGCCATCAGCATCCAATCGAGATCCACCGGGGAGCTGTTTTTT
. | TRBJ1-5 | 13 | TRBV12-5 | . | CASAKPRDQPQHF | TGTGCTAGTGCTAAGCCACGTGATCAGCCCCAGCATTTT
. | TRBJ1-2 | 15 | TRBV7-2 | once | CASSLSSPSGYGYTF | TGTGCCAGCAGCTTATCCTCACCATCGGGCTATGGCTACACCTTC
TRBD1 | TRBJ1-6 | 14 | TRBV9 | . | CASSAGQGLSPLHF | TGTGCCAGCAGCGCAGGACAGGGGCTATCACCCCTCCACTTT
TRBD1 | TRBJ2-5 | 14 | TRBV5-1 | . | CASSLAGTGETQYF | TGCGCCAGCAGCTTGGCCGGGACAGGGGAGACCCAGTACTTC
TRBD1 | TRBJ2-7 | 12 | TRBV30 | . | CAWSATGGEQYF | TGTGCCTGGAGTGCAACAGGGGGCGAGCAGTACTTC
. | TRBJ2-7 | 13 | TRBV4-2 | . | CASSHSGAYEQYF | TGTGCCAGCAGCCATTCAGGGGCCTACGAGCAGTACTTC
. | TRBJ1-6 | 14 | TRBV4-1 | . | CASSHSQGYSPLHF | TGCGCCAGCAGCCATTCACAGGGCTACTCACCCCTCCACTTT
. | TRBJ2-5 | 13 | TRBV6-5 | . | CASSLTLFETQYF | TGTGCCAGCAGCCTCACATTATTTGAGACCCAGTACTTC
. | TRBJ1-4 | 16 | TRBV15 | . | CATSETGTLGGEKLFF | TGTGCCACCAGTGAAACCGGGACACTCGGAGGAGAAAAACTGTTTTTT